A single sample gave rise to the 11 T cell receptor beta chains below, sequenced in a study of blood T cell repertoires in COVID-19. Some clones are missing from TCRdb's copy, which holds only in-frame ones; the method was immunoSEQ multiplex PCR. The sample consists of under 30,000 clones, around 80% of them appearing once. Sequences were obtained from peripheral blood. Receptor source: a woman in her 70s with acute or convalescent COVID-19.

This chain links TRBV5-4 with TRBJ2-6; weak D call: TRBD1 (6 bases). This CDR3 has 17 residues. V lost 4 bases, J lost 4 bases, and 18 bases lay in between. Germline-derived CDR1 and CDR2 are SGHNT and YYREEE (reference sequence). The DNA of the CDR3 is TGTGCCAGCAGCGTACCTGAAACAGGGAGAGGGGCCAACGTCCTGACTTTC. It translates to CASSVPETGRGANVLTF.

This clone was found once. The rearrangement uses TRBV7-8 and TRBJ1-2; 7 bases line up with TRBD1. The CDR3 is 17 residues long. Looked up from germline, CDR1 is SGHVS and CDR2 is FQNEAQ. V lost 0 bases, J lost 8 bases, and 15 bases stayed unmatched. CDR3 DNA sequence: TGTGCCAGCAGCTTAGCGCCCCTAAAATCGACAGGGCGAGGCTACACCTTC. It is translated as CASSLAPLKSTGRGYTF.

This clone was observed a few times. V gene TRBV28 combines with J gene TRBJ1-3; a possible D gene is TRBD1 (5 bases). Per the germline V gene, CDR1 is MDHEN and CDR2 is SYDVKM. This CDR3 contains 18 residues. Trimming stripped 7 bases from V and 5 bases from J, with 27 bases between. The CDR3 here is CASTLKTLTVLARNTIYF. CDR3 nucleotide sequence: TGTGCCAGCACCCTTAAAACCCTGACAGTCTTAGCCCGAAACACCATATATTTT.

The chain joins TRBV2 to TRBJ2-1, with D maybe TRBD1 (6 bases). Trimming left V 6 bases short and J 7 bases short, with 13 bases between. The CDR3 consists of 13 residues. Germline V gene lookup returns CDR1 SNHLY and CDR2 FYNNEI. As DNA, the CDR3 is TGTGCCAGCAGCCTCCGAAGGGGGAATGAGCAGTTCTTC. Amino acids: CASSLRRGNEQFF. The full variable domain, in which reference TRBV2 and TRBJ2-1 provide the parts outside the CDR3, is EPEVTQTPSHQVTQMGQEVILRCVPISNHLYFYWYRQILGQKVEFLVSFYNNEISEKSEIFDDQFSVERPDGSNFTLKIRSTKLEDSAMYFCASSLRRGNEQFFGPGTRLTVL.

The chain couples TRBV7-2 to TRBJ2-1; D not resolved. This CDR3 spans 12 amino acids. Germline lookup yields CDR1 SGHTA and CDR2 FQGNSA. The germline V and J ends were trimmed by 5 bases and 7 bases, with 9 bases remaining between them. The CDR3 spells CASSIQNNEQFF. CDR3 nucleotides: TGTGCCAGCAGCATACAGAATAATGAGCAGTTCTTC.

The chain combines TRBV2 with TRBJ2-2; 7 bases agree with TRBD1. CDR1 and CDR2 from the germline V gene are SNHLY and FYNNEI. V trimming: 10 bases; J trimming: 6 bases; junction bases outside the gene matches: 11. This CDR3 is 14 amino acids long. This CDR3 is CATTGSFSAGELFF. For the CDR3, the DNA is TGTGCCACGACAGGGTCGTTTTCCGCCGGGGAGCTGTTTTTT. The variable domain in full, completed from reference TRBV2 and TRBJ2-2, reads EPEVTQTPSHQVTQMGQEVILRCVPISNHLYFYWYRQILGQKVEFLVSFYNNEISEKSEIFDDQFSVERPDGSNFTLKIRSTKLEDSAMYFCATTGSFSAGELFFGEGSRLTVL.

The genes are TRBV28 and TRBJ2-3, with TRBD2 matching 9 bases. The CDR3 consists of 14 residues. Germline-derived CDR1 and CDR2 are MDHEN and SYDVKM. With 6 bases clipped from V and 3 bases from J, the junction kept 4 bases outside the gene matches. CDR3 loop: CASRAGGETDTQYF. CDR3 nucleotide sequence: TGTGCCAGCAGGGCGGGGGGGGAGACAGATACGCAGTATTTT.

The rearrangement links TRBV7-2 to TRBJ2-7; no clear D. V lost 5 bases and J 2 bases, leaving 10 bases between the germline ends. Germline lookup yields CDR1 SGHTA and CDR2 FQGNSA. The CDR3 runs to 13 residues. The CDR3 DNA is TGTGCCAGCAGCCCTCGGTCGCCCTACGAGCAGTACTTC. This gives the protein CASSPRSPYEQYF.

The V and J genes are TRBV16 and TRBJ2-7; 12 bases map to TRBD2. V gave up 5 bases and J gave up 5 bases; unmatched junction bases: 7. Per the germline V gene, CDR1 is KGHSY and CDR2 is FQNENV. This CDR3 has 15 residues. CDR3 DNA: TGTGCCAGCAGCTCGACTAGCGGGAGAATAAACGAGCAGTACTTC. It encodes CASSSTSGRINEQYF.

The V call is TRBV6-5, the J call TRBJ2-1; D is undetermined. The CDR3 is 13 residues long. Per germline, CDR1 MNHEY and CDR2 SVGAGI. Trimming removed 5 bases at V and 7 bases at J, with 12 bases between. This CDR3 reads CASSPPIRNEQFF. CDR3 nucleotide sequence: TGTGCCAGCAGTCCCCCCATCCGGAATGAGCAGTTCTTC.

This chain joins TRBV9 and TRBJ1-5, with 8 positions matching TRBD1. With V trimmed by 3 bases and J by 2 bases, 10 bases remained unmatched. Germline CDR1 reads SGDLS; CDR2 reads YYNGEE. The length of the CDR3 is 17 residues. CDR3 loop: CASSGPPDRGGNQPQHF. CDR3 in DNA: TGTGCCAGCAGCGGTCCCCCCGACAGGGGTGGCAATCAGCCCCAGCATTTT.